This T cell receptor (beta chain) was sequenced for a study of regulatory dendritic cells for organ transplantation. Whole-study findings and limits: Regulatory dendritic cells appeared to expand memory CD8+ clones less than mature ones. Naive T cells showed high diversity, memory cells less, memory CD8+ least.

Memory T cells were CD45RO+, naive were CD45RA+, sorted by FACS. Worth noting for this clone: Its antigen is not known.

TCRdb's table, derived via immunoSEQ multiplex PCR, lists solely in-frame clones and lacks some. The sample includes 25,000 to 30,000 clones, almost 80% of them seen just once. V dropped 2 bases and J dropped 12 bases, with 17 bases sitting between them. CDR1 is MNHEY and CDR2 is SVGAGI in the germline V gene. The CDR3 sequence is 14 residues long. This sequence originates from a human donor in good health. The sample consisted of memory CD4+ T cells from blood. Subset specified: CD45RO+ memory T cells. The chain is built from TRBV6-5 and TRBJ2-1, with D perhaps TRBD2 (6 bases). CDR3 sequence: CASSYIKGGAGQFF. The CDR3, as DNA: TGTGCCAGCAGTTACATAAAGGGAGGTGCTGGGCAGTTCTTC.